The T cell receptor (beta chain) described here comes from a study of CD8 T cells in ankylosing spondylitis (dated by TCRdb to about 2017). For the wider study: T cell receptor beta repertoires were profiled in healthy donors and ankylosing spondylitis patients so that disease-linked TCR variants could be found. In total, the full study cohort was made up of over a hundred healthy donors and 25 ankylosing spondylitis patients. Peripheral blood was sampled, and synovial fluid was additionally collected from ankylosing spondylitis patients.

For sequencing, an Illumina HiSeq 2500 was employed. Quantitative 5'-RACE with molecular barcodes was the method used to prepare the TCR beta libraries. The study's own analysis went as follows. A new computational method, built on a probabilistic model of VDJ rearrangement, was used to identify disease-linked TCR variants. TCRdb ran its own pipeline on the public reads, namely fastp trimming at Q25 and MiXCR clone calling, and kept in-frame beta chains. Entries are consolidated by CDR3 protein sequence, retaining the most common genes and DNA. For this entry, the V and J calls and clone size follow TCRdb and not the study's own pipeline. The sample records 250,000 to 350,000 distinct CDR3 sequences, around 21% of which are singletons. The top ten clones comprise roughly 3.6% of the sample. General findings and caveats noted by the study authors: A TCR beta motif made up of several highly homologous amino acid variants appeared to be characteristic of blood from ankylosing spondylitis patients. The disease-linked clones showed a CD8+ phenotype and occurred at relatively low frequencies in peripheral blood. Some motif variants were previously reported in synovial fluid and blood of reactive arthritis patients, suggesting common disease-initiation mechanisms. According to the report, matched synovial fluid samples from ankylosing spondylitis patients were significantly enriched for the disease-linked clones.

Spanning cysteine to phenylalanine, the CDR3 consists of 14 amino acids. Only the CDR3 DNA is retained, 42 bases long and in frame from the first base. The V and J ends are trimmed by 1 base and 2 bases, leaving 7 bases between them. The germline V gene sets CDR1 to SGHTA and CDR2 to FQGNSA. In regard to this clonotype: Its antigen remains undetermined. No clone much larger than this one lies a single base away; base qualities are absent.

Input material: blood, either unsorted or a sorted T cell fraction (not recorded which). This chain is built from TRBV7-2 and TRBJ2-3, with no D gene named confidently. The origin of this receptor is a female donor with ankylosing spondylitis or in good health (not recorded which). The nucleotide sequence is TGTGCCAGCAGCTTAGACGACTTCACAGATACGCAGTATTTT. Its protein product is CASSLDDFTDTQYF.